Each of the 17 T cell receptor beta chains below was sequenced from the same sample in a study of blood T cell repertoires in COVID-19. Measured with immunoSEQ multiplex PCR; TCRdb has only the in-frame clones, and not every one. Among around 470,000 clones listed, approximately 92% were seen once. Input material: peripheral blood. Receptors originate from a man between 18 and 35 years old with COVID-19, enrolled during active disease.

This clone was observed a handful of times. The chain links TRBV3-1 (or the pseudogene TRBV3-2) to TRBJ2-7; 9 nucleotides match TRBD1. Germline values: CDR1 LGHDT, CDR2 YNNKEL (reference sequence). This CDR3 has 16 amino acids. V dropped 2 bases and J dropped 2; count of bases not matched to a gene: 7. This chain's CDR3 is CASSQLAGQGAYEQYF. The CDR3 nucleotides read TGTGCCAGCAGCCAACTGGCGGGACAGGGCGCCTACGAGCAGTACTTC.

J is TRBJ1-2 and V is TRBV5-1, with 9 bases matching TRBD1. CDR1 SGHRS and CDR2 YFSETQ come from the germline V gene. The junction had 9 bases not matched to a gene; V was cut back by 4 bases and J by 5 bases. This CDR3 is 15 amino acids long. The CDR3 coding sequence is TGCGCCAGCAGCCTCGGACAGGGGAGATCGTATGGCTACACCTTC. Protein product: CASSLGQGRSYGYTF. The full variable domain, in which reference TRBV5-1 and TRBJ1-2 provide the parts outside the CDR3, is KAGVTQTPRYLIKTRGQQVTLSCSPISGHRSVSWYQQTPGQGLQFLFEYFSETQRNKGNFPGRFSGRQFSNSRSEMNVSTLELGDSALYLCASSLGQGRSYGYTFGSGTRLTVV.

This clone has a single count. The genes are TRBV2 and TRBJ2-5; TRBD2 might be the D (5 bases). V was trimmed by 1 base and J by 2 bases, leaving 11 bases between them. CDR1 is SNHLY and CDR2 is FYNNEI in the germline V gene. The CDR3 consists of 15 residues. CDR3 bases: TGTGCCAGCAGTGAAGGCTACTCGGGGCAAGAGACCCAGTACTTC. Amino acids: CASSEGYSGQETQYF. Filled out from reference TRBV2 and TRBJ2-5, the complete variable domain reads EPEVTQTPSHQVTQMGQEVILRCVPISNHLYFYWYRQILGQKVEFLVSFYNNEISEKSEIFDDQFSVERPDGSNFTLKIRSTKLEDSAMYFCASSEGYSGQETQYFGPGTRLLVL.

J is TRBJ1-6 and V is TRBV3-1 (or the pseudogene TRBV3-2), with D maybe TRBD1 (5 bases). Germline-derived CDR1 and CDR2 are LGHDT and YNNKEL (reference sequence). CDR3 length: 14 amino acids. Trimming cost V 5 bases and J 9 bases, with 14 bases left between them. The CDR3 here is CASSSAGLSSPLHF. The CDR3 DNA follows: TGTGCCAGCAGCTCGGCAGGGTTGAGTTCACCCCTCCACTTT.

The gene calls are TRBV18 and TRBJ1-4; D is uncertain. Germline V gives CDR1 KGHSH, CDR2 LQKENI. The CDR3 loop spans 15 amino acids. The ends were cut back, 2 bases at V and 6 bases at J, with 13 bases in the middle. This chain's CDR3 is CASSPFTGQDEKLFF. The CDR3 DNA sequence: TGTGCCAGCTCACCATTCACGGGTCAAGATGAAAAACTGTTTTTT. Combining the CDR3 with reference TRBV18 and TRBJ1-4 gives the whole variable domain NAGVMQNPRHLVRRRGQEARLRCSPMKGHSHVYWYRQLPEEGLKFMVYLQKENIIDESGMPKERFSAEFPKEGPSILRIQQVVRGDSAAYFCASSPFTGQDEKLFFGSGTQLSVL.

The V call is TRBV11-3, the J call TRBJ2-7; TRBD2 matches 7 bases. This CDR3 has 15 residues. Trimming removed 0 bases from V and 1 base from J; junction bases left unmatched: 3. Germline V gene lookup returns CDR1 SGHNT and CDR2 YENEEA. CDR3 sequence: CASSLDVSGSYEQYF. The CDR3 coding sequence is TGTGCCAGCAGCTTAGATGTTAGCGGGTCCTACGAGCAGTACTTC.

The chain has TRBV24-1 and TRBJ2-1; D is unresolved. V lost 7 bases and J 0 bases, leaving 6 bases between the germline ends. The CDR3 runs to 13 residues. In germline, CDR1 is KGHDR, CDR2 SFDVKD. Here the CDR3 reads CATSPSSYNEQFF. CDR3 DNA sequence: TGTGCCACCAGCCCTAGCTCCTACAATGAGCAGTTCTTC.

This rearrangement joins TRBV24-1 to TRBJ2-1; D might be TRBD2 (6 bases). This CDR3 is 13 amino acids long. Germline CDR1 is KGHDR and CDR2 is SFDVKD. Trimming stripped 4 bases from V and 9 bases from J, with 12 bases between. The CDR3 sequence: CATSDARAGEQFF. In nucleotides, the CDR3 is TGTGCCACCAGTGACGCCCGAGCGGGTGAGCAGTTCTTC.

This clone was seen more than once but under ten times. The V call is TRBV19, the J call TRBJ2-7, with TRBD1 matching 8 bases. The CDR3 spans 15 residues. Trimming at V came to 3 bases and at J to 1 base, leaving 5 bases not matched to a gene. Germline V gene data show CDR1 as LNHDA and CDR2 as SQIVND (reference sequence). CDR3 sequence (DNA): TGTGCCAGTAGTATGTCAGGGACAGGATCCTACGAGCAGTACTTC. The encoded protein is CASSMSGTGSYEQYF.

The chain links TRBV9 to TRBJ1-2; no reliable D call. There are 12 residues in the CDR3. Germline CDR1 and CDR2: SGDLS and YYNGEE. The ends were cut back, 3 bases at V and 3 bases at J, with 6 bases in the middle. CDR3 region: CASSASHYGYTF. CDR3 nucleotide sequence: TGTGCCAGCAGCGCCTCCCACTATGGCTACACCTTC. Supplemented by reference TRBV9 and TRBJ1-2, the full variable domain reads DSGVTQTPKHLITATGQRVTLRCSPRSGDLSVYWYQQSLDQGLQFLIQYYNGEERAKGNILERFSAQQFPDLHSELNLSSLELGDSALYFCASSASHYGYTFGSGTRLTVV.

The V and J genes are TRBV6-5 and TRBJ2-1; 7 nucleotides line up with TRBD1. The CDR3 runs to 15 residues. After removal of 5 bases from V and 9 bases from J, the junction contained 13 bases not matched to a gene. Looked up from germline, CDR1 is MNHEY and CDR2 is SVGAGI. CDR3 coding DNA: TGTGCCAGCAGTAACCGGGGACAGCTCGGCAGTGAGCAGTTCTTC. This codes for CASSNRGQLGSEQFF.

This clone was found many times. CDR3 coding DNA: TGTGCCAGCAGTACCCCTGGCGGGGGGGCAGGTGAGCAGTTCTTC. Amino acid sequence: CASSTPGGGAGEQFF. The chain is built from TRBV6-5 and TRBJ2-1, with 9 bases aligning to TRBD2. The germline CDR1 and CDR2 sequences are MNHEY and SVGAGI. Losses at the gene ends were 5 bases for V and 9 bases for J; bases not matched to a gene: 11. This CDR3 region has 15 residues.

The chain uses TRBV28 and TRBJ2-2; tentatively, D is TRBD1 (5 bases). The CDR3 extends over 15 amino acids. The ends were cut back, 5 bases at V and 1 base at J, with 11 bases in the middle. The V gene's germline CDR1 is MDHEN and CDR2 SYDVKM. The CDR3 nucleotides read TGTGCCAGCAGTCCTTGGGGCCGGAACACCGGGGAGCTGTTTTTT. The encoded protein is CASSPWGRNTGELFF.

J is TRBJ2-2 and V is TRBV29-1, with 14 nucleotides matching TRBD2. V shed 3 bases and J 4 bases; nucleotides not matched to a gene: 1. This CDR3 has 15 residues. CDR1 and CDR2 (germline): SQVTM, ANQGSEA. CDR3 residues: CSVEGLAGVTGELFF. The DNA of the CDR3 is TGCAGCGTTGAGGGACTAGCGGGAGTCACCGGGGAGCTGTTTTTT.

Details on this clone: Additional DNA sequences in this sample encode the identical CDR3. CDR3: CASSQGQGYGYTF. In nucleotides, the CDR3 is TGCGCCAGCAGCCAGGGACAGGGCTATGGCTACACCTTC. The rearrangement joins TRBV4-1 to TRBJ1-2; 9 bases line up with TRBD1. This CDR3 contains 13 residues. The trim removed 3 bases at V and 4 bases at J, leaving 0 bases unmatched. Germline CDR1 reads MGHRA; CDR2 reads YSYEKL.

Regarding this clone: Distinct nucleotide sequences in the sample also encode this CDR3. This sequence joins TRBV3-1 (or the pseudogene TRBV3-2) and TRBJ2-7; D unresolved. CDR3 length equals 13 residues. Looked up from germline, CDR1 is LGHDT and CDR2 is YNNKEL (reference sequence). With 0 bases removed from V and 3 bases from J, the gap between germline ends came to 6 bases. In nucleotides, the CDR3 is TGTGCCAGCAGCCAAGATCACGGCTACGAGCAGTACTTC. Encoded protein: CASSQDHGYEQYF.

The CDR3 sequence: CASRMTGFGGELFF. Written as DNA, the CDR3 is TGTGCCAGCAGGATGACAGGTTTCGGCGGGGAGCTGTTTTTT. This sequence joins TRBV6-4 and TRBJ2-2, with TRBD1 as a possible D gene (6 bases). V lost 6 bases, J lost 7 bases, and 15 bases lay in between. The CDR3 totals 14 residues. Per germline, CDR1 MRHNA and CDR2 SNTAGT.